One and the same sample provided the 28 T cell receptor beta chains below, sequenced in a study of blood T cell repertoires in COVID-19. Data came from immunoSEQ multiplex PCR; TCRdb stores just in-frame clones and leaves some out. Here the sample spans 180,000 or so clones, 80% to 90% being singletons. Material: peripheral blood. Receptors were obtained from a woman aged 40 to 50 with COVID-19, enrolled during active disease.

J is TRBJ1-4 and V is TRBV5-1; D not resolved. Germline V lookup: CDR1 SGHRS, CDR2 YFSETQ. CDR3 length: 14 residues. V was shortened by 1 base and J by 6 bases, with 10 bases between the two germline ends. CDR3 nucleotide sequence: TGCGCCAGCAGCTTGCGGGGTGGGGATGAAAAACTGTTTTTT. Translated, it gives CASSLRGGDEKLFF.

The gene calls are TRBV7-9 and TRBJ1-4, with 7 bases fitting TRBD1. The CDR3 is 12 amino acids. Trimming cost V 5 bases and J 12 bases; bases outside gene matches: 6. Germline loops: CDR1 SEHNR, CDR2 FQNEAQ (reference sequence). CDR3 DNA: TGTGCCAGCAGCCCTACCGGGACAGAACTGTTTTTT. Translated: CASSPTGTELFF.

This chain joins TRBV6-1 and TRBJ1-5; D is possibly TRBD1 (6 bases). Germline CDR1 is MNHNS and CDR2 is SASEGT. This CDR3 region has 14 residues. Trimming took 3 bases from V and 6 from J, leaving 12 bases between them. CDR3 sequence (DNA): TGTGCCAGCAGTGATGGGGGGGGCGGTCAGCCCCAGCATTTT. Protein sequence: CASSDGGGGQPQHF.

This clone was seen once. The chain carries TRBV28 and TRBJ1-4; tentatively, D is TRBD1 (5 bases). Germline V lookup: CDR1 MDHEN, CDR2 SYDVKM. This CDR3 has 14 residues. Trimming pared 6 bases from V and 3 bases from J, leaving 11 bases between. CDR3 protein: CASRLWGANEKLFF. The DNA of the CDR3 is TGTGCCAGCAGGCTCTGGGGGGCTAATGAAAAACTGTTTTTT.

The chain uses TRBV9 and TRBJ1-1; D gene uncertain. The CDR3 covers 14 residues. V was cut by 0 bases and J by 2 bases, with 8 bases left in between. Germline lookup yields CDR1 SGDLS and CDR2 YYNGEE. The CDR3 DNA sequence: TGTGCCAGCAGCGTAGGGCACCAAAACACTGAAGCTTTCTTT. This gives the protein CASSVGHQNTEAFF.

The chain recombines TRBV18 with TRBJ1-6; 10 bases align to TRBD1. The V segment lost 2 bases and the J segment 7 bases; nucleotides outside the gene matches: 5. In germline, CDR1 is KGHSH, CDR2 LQKENI. CDR3 length: 16 amino acids. The CDR3 here is CASSPSADRGNSPLHF. The CDR3 DNA sequence: TGTGCCAGCTCACCATCGGCGGACAGGGGGAATTCACCCCTCCACTTT.

The chain is built from TRBV27 and TRBJ1-5, with no clear D. The CDR3 is made up of 14 amino acids. Germline V lookup: CDR1 MNHEY, CDR2 SMNVEV (reference sequence). This CDR3 reads CVTSRSNRDQPQHF. Here the CDR3 DNA reads TGTGTAACCTCCCGGTCCAATCGGGATCAGCCCCAGCATTTT.

The chain joins TRBV7-2 to TRBJ2-7; a possible D gene is TRBD2 (6 bases). Germline assignment: CDR1 SGHTA and CDR2 FQGNSA. The CDR3 is 15 residues long. Trimming shortened V by 7 bases and J by 4 bases, and 20 bases separated the two germline ends. The CDR3 sequence: CASTPVGGKSYEQYF. For the CDR3, the DNA is TGTGCCAGCACCCCGGTGGGGGGAAAATCTTACGAGCAGTACTTC.

The chain recombines TRBV9 with TRBJ2-2, with 7 bases identical to TRBD1. The CDR3 is made up of 15 amino acids. The germline gives CDR1 SGDLS, CDR2 YYNGEE. Losses at the gene ends were 4 bases for V and 6 bases for J; bases not matched to a gene: 9. CDR3 nucleotide sequence: TGTGCCAGCAGCTTCCACGGGCAGGGGGCCGGGGAGCTGTTTTTT. Its translation is CASSFHGQGAGELFF.

This clone was detected a few times. The V and J genes are TRBV25-1 and TRBJ1-4; 7 bases are a match to TRBD1. This CDR3 has 15 amino acids. The germline V gene encodes CDR1 MGHDK and CDR2 SYGVNS. The ends lost 7 bases at V and 4 bases at J; junction bases unmatched: 9. CDR3: CASTDRDSYNEKLFF. The CDR3 nucleotides read TGTGCCAGCACCGACCGGGACAGCTATAATGAAAAACTGTTTTTT.

The gene calls are TRBV4-1 and TRBJ2-7; weak D call: TRBD1 (6 bases). Germline lookup yields CDR1 MGHRA and CDR2 YSYEKL. Trimming left V 0 bases short and J 4 bases short, with 7 bases between. The CDR3 consists of 13 residues. CDR3 bases: TGCGCCAGCAGCCAAGATCAGGGGTACGAGCAGTACGTC. This gives the protein CASSQDQGYEQYV.

The chain has TRBV5-1 and TRBJ1-1; D unresolved. V dropped 1 base and J dropped 3 bases, with 13 bases sitting between them. This CDR3 spans 15 amino acids. In germline, CDR1 is SGHRS, CDR2 YFSETQ. The CDR3 DNA is TGCGCCAGCAGCTTGAGGTTTGTGGGAGACACTGAAGCTTTCTTT. This encodes CASSLRFVGDTEAFF.

This rearrangement joins TRBV5-4 to TRBJ1-1; TRBD1 matches 8 bases. This CDR3 has 16 residues. Losses at the gene ends were 4 bases for V and 1 base for J; bases not matched to a gene: 9. The germline V gene has CDR1 SGHNT and CDR2 YYREEE (reference sequence). Written as DNA, the CDR3 is TGTGCCAGCAGCCAAAAAGGACAGGGAGGGAACACTGAAGCTTTCTTT. It codes for CASSQKGQGGNTEAFF.

The chain uses TRBV9 and TRBJ2-1; maybe TRBD2 (6 bases). Germline V gene data show CDR1 as SGDLS and CDR2 as YYNGEE. The V gene lost 4 bases and the J gene lost 7 bases, with 18 bases spanning the gap. The length of the CDR3 is 15 residues. The CDR3 is CASSPGTSYFNEQFF. The CDR3 nucleotides are TGTGCCAGCAGCCCCGGGACTTCTTACTTTAATGAGCAGTTCTTC. Drawing the rest from reference TRBV9 and TRBJ2-1, the complete variable domain is DSGVTQTPKHLITATGQRVTLRCSPRSGDLSVYWYQQSLDQGLQFLIQYYNGEERAKGNILERFSAQQFPDLHSELNLSSLELGDSALYFCASSPGTSYFNEQFFGPGTRLTVL.

The genes are TRBV28 and TRBJ2-5, with 7 bases fitting TRBD2. In germline, CDR1 is MDHEN, CDR2 SYDVKM. Trimming removed 5 bases from V and 5 bases from J; junction bases left unmatched: 11. The CDR3 consists of 15 residues. The CDR3, as DNA: TGTGCCAGCAGTCCCCCCACAACTAGCGCGGAGACCCAGTACTTC. Encoded protein: CASSPPTTSAETQYF. Variable domain in full (rest from reference TRBV28 and TRBJ2-5): DVKVTQSSRYLVKRTGEKVFLECVQDMDHENMFWYRQDPGLGLRLIYFSYDVKMKEKGDIPEGYSVSREKKERFSLILESASTNQTSMYLCASSPPTTSAETQYFGPGTRLLVL.

The V gene is TRBV10-2, the J gene TRBJ2-1; 8 bases are a match to TRBD2. Losses at the gene ends were 8 bases for V and 9 bases for J; bases not matched to a gene: 9. The CDR3 is made up of 13 amino acids. Germline values: CDR1 WSHSY, CDR2 SAAADI. In DNA form, the CDR3 reads TGCGCCAGCGCCCCCGCGGGGGGCGGTGAGCAGTTCTTC. This translates into CASAPAGGGEQFF.

This chain links TRBV7-9 with TRBJ1-1; a weak D match, TRBD1 (6 bases). The V gene's germline CDR1 is SEHNR and CDR2 FQNEAQ (reference sequence). Trimming pared 5 bases from V and 4 bases from J, leaving 14 bases between. CDR3 length: 14 residues. The CDR3 region is CASSLPGGGTEAFF. In DNA form, the CDR3 reads TGTGCCAGCAGCCTACCTGGGGGCGGCACTGAAGCTTTCTTT.

This chain joins TRBV4-2 and TRBJ2-5; TRBD1 might be the D (6 bases). Trimming left V 1 base short and J 4 bases short, with 16 bases between. This CDR3 has 16 residues. Germline CDR1 LGHNA, CDR2 YNFKEQ. DNA for the CDR3: TGTGCCAGCAGCCAAGTTATCCTGGGGGCCGGAGAGACCCAGTACTTC. Protein: CASSQVILGAGETQYF.

The chain uses TRBV30 and TRBJ2-2; maybe TRBD1 (6 bases). The CDR3 has 14 residues. V dropped 4 bases and J dropped 0 bases, with 9 bases sitting between them. The germline gives CDR1 GTSNPN, CDR2 SVGIG (reference sequence). In nucleotides, the CDR3 is TGTGCCTGGAAAAGGACAGCGAACACCGGGGAGCTGTTTTTT. This codes for CAWKRTANTGELFF.

The rearrangement uses TRBV10-3 and TRBJ2-1; 7 nucleotides agree with TRBD2. Germline-derived CDR1 and CDR2 are ENHRY and SYGVKD. The CDR3 runs 14 residues. J was trimmed by 8 bases and V by 5 bases; bases with no gene match: 9. The CDR3 sequence is CAISILAFSDEQFF. Written as DNA, the CDR3 is TGTGCCATCAGTATACTAGCGTTTTCCGATGAGCAGTTCTTC.

This clone came up once. The chain carries TRBV18 and TRBJ2-2; D remains unclear. The CDR3 covers 16 residues. Germline loops: CDR1 KGHSH, CDR2 LQKENI. V lost 6 bases and J lost 6, with 20 bases in between. The CDR3 region is CASSPTRVRGAGELFF. CDR3 nucleotides: TGTGCCAGCTCCCCAACACGGGTACGTGGAGCCGGGGAGCTGTTTTTT.

This clone was picked up one time. The chain uses TRBV12-3 or TRBV12-4 and TRBJ1-3; unclear D gene. CDR3 length: 13 residues. V lost 3 bases to trimming and J lost 6 bases, with 9 bases between them. CDR3 sequence reads: CASSFGQKNTIYF. CDR3 sequence (DNA): TGTGCCAGCAGTTTTGGGCAAAAAAACACCATATATTTT.

The genes are TRBV7-3 and TRBJ2-4, with D tentatively TRBD1 (6 bases). Trimming cost V 3 bases and J 5 bases, with 14 bases left between them. The CDR3 has 15 amino acids. Germline loops: CDR1 SGHTA, CDR2 FQGTGA. CDR3 nucleotide sequence: TGTGCCAGCAGCTTGGATGGGGGCCGCGAAAACATTCAGTACTTC. Translated, it gives CASSLDGGRENIQYF.

The chain uses TRBV9 and TRBJ2-1; 7 bases map to TRBD2. The germline V gene has CDR1 SGDLS and CDR2 YYNGEE. J was trimmed by 3 bases and V by 4 bases; bases with no gene match: 4. CDR3 length: 14 residues. The CDR3 DNA reads as TGTGCCAGCAGCCCGGGACTATACTACAATGAGCAGTTCTTC. This translates into CASSPGLYYNEQFF. The full variable domain, with the rest looked up from reference TRBV9 and TRBJ2-1, is DSGVTQTPKHLITATGQRVTLRCSPRSGDLSVYWYQQSLDQGLQFLIQYYNGEERAKGNILERFSAQQFPDLHSELNLSSLELGDSALYFCASSPGLYYNEQFFGPGTRLTVL.

CDR3 DNA: TGCGCCAGCAGCTTGTCTAGCGGGAGGGTCAATGAGCAGTTCTTC. Translated: CASSLSSGRVNEQFF. This chain uses TRBV5-1 with TRBJ2-1, with TRBD2 identical over 12 bases. In germline, CDR1 is SGHRS, CDR2 YFSETQ. V was pared by 1 base and J by 6 bases, with 2 bases of the junction left unmatched. The CDR3 runs to 15 residues.

The chain employs TRBV28 and TRBJ1-5, with D maybe TRBD1 (5 bases). V was clipped by 2 bases and J by 4 bases, with 12 bases between them. The CDR3 runs to 15 residues. Germline CDR1 is MDHEN and CDR2 is SYDVKM. The CDR3 DNA is TGTGCCAGCAGTTTAGGGGCAGGGTCGAATCAGCCCCAGCATTTT. Protein sequence: CASSLGAGSNQPQHF.

The rearrangement uses TRBV19 and TRBJ1-1; a possible D gene is TRBD1 (6 bases). V was clipped by 5 bases and J by 5 bases, with 15 bases between them. CDR1 and CDR2 (germline): LNHDA, SQIVND (reference sequence). CDR3 length: 14 residues. CDR3 bases: TGTGCCAGTAGTTTCGGGGGGCGGTGGACTGAAGCTTTCTTT. It specifies CASSFGGRWTEAFF.

The chain joins TRBV5-4 to TRBJ1-4; D possibly corresponds to TRBD1 (6 bases). The CDR3 contains 13 residues. The germline CDR1 and CDR2 sequences are SGHNT and YYREEE (reference sequence). The V end was cut by 6 bases, the J end by 7 bases, with 13 bases between. The CDR3 DNA is TGTGCCAGCAAAGGGACACGGAGTGAAAAACTGTTTTTT. The encoded protein is CASKGTRSEKLFF.